These 4 T cell receptor beta chains were all obtained from the same sample, sequenced in a study of shared clonotypes between healthy human individuals. Assay: immunoSEQ multiplex PCR; the TCRdb copy retains only in-frame clones and omits some. The data hold millions of clones, with roughly 96% observed a single time. Sequencing was performed on naive CD4+ T cells sorted from blood. Subset: CD45RA+ positively selected. These receptors all come from a man between 18 and 35 years old in good health.

CDR3 nucleotides: TGTGCCAGCAGTTTCGGTCCCTCCTACGAGCAGTACTTC. Protein sequence: CASSFGPSYEQYF. The V call is TRBV28, the J call TRBJ2-7, with D hard to call. This CDR3 has 13 residues. V lost 3 bases to trimming and J lost 0 bases, with 6 bases between them. Germline values: CDR1 MDHEN, CDR2 SYDVKM. Based on the CDR3 plus reference TRBV28 and TRBJ2-7, the full variable domain is DVKVTQSSRYLVKRTGEKVFLECVQDMDHENMFWYRQDPGLGLRLIYFSYDVKMKEKGDIPEGYSVSREKKERFSLILESASTNQTSMYLCASSFGPSYEQYFGPGTRLTVT.

The chain joins TRBV5-4 to TRBJ2-3, with TRBD2 identical over 10 bases. After removal of 4 bases from V and 4 bases from J, the junction contained 9 bases not matched to a gene. The CDR3 is 16 residues long. CDR1 and CDR2 (germline): SGHNT, YYREEE (reference sequence). CDR3 nucleotides: TGTGCCAGCAGCAGAGGACTAGCGGAGTCGTCAGATACGCAGTATTTT. Translating gives CASSRGLAESSDTQYF. Using reference TRBV5-4 and TRBJ2-3 for the parts outside the CDR3, the full variable domain is ETGVTQSPTHLIKTRGQQVTLRCSSQSGHNTVSWYQQALGQGPQFIFQYYREEENGRGNFPPRFSGLQFPNYSSELNVNALELDDSALYLCASSRGLAESSDTQYFGPGTRLTVL.

The chain joins TRBV19 to TRBJ1-2; D possibly corresponds to TRBD1 (6 bases). Trimming removed 4 bases at V and 6 bases at J, with 12 bases between. The germline CDR1 and CDR2 sequences are LNHDA and SQIVND (reference sequence). There are 13 residues in the CDR3. The CDR3 region has the DNA TGTGCCAGTAGTACGTGGACAGATCATGGCTACACCTTC. Amino acids: CASSTWTDHGYTF.

The chain is built from TRBV12-5 and TRBJ1-1, with a tentative D call TRBD1 (6 bases). The CDR3 extends over 15 amino acids. The V gene's germline CDR1 is LGHNT and CDR2 FRNRAP. V was pared by 2 bases and J by 3 bases, with 13 bases between. CDR3 nucleotides: TGTGCTAGTGGTTTGTTCCAGGGGCGGTACACTGAAGCTTTCTTT. Translating gives CASGLFQGRYTEAFF. Filled out from reference TRBV12-5 and TRBJ1-1, the complete variable domain reads DARVTQTPRHKVTEMGQEVTMRCQPILGHNTVFWYRQTMMQGLELLAYFRNRAPLDDSGMPKDRFSAEMPDATLATLKIQPSEPRDSAVYFCASGLFQGRYTEAFFGQGTRLTVV.